This T cell receptor beta chain was retrieved from a study of T cell responses to AZD1222 COVID-19 vaccine. V gave up 3 bases and J gave up 3 bases; unmatched junction bases: 6. Germline CDR1 reads SGHRS; CDR2 reads YFSETQ. The CDR3 covers 14 residues. TCRdb keeps only in-frame clones here, not all; method: immunoSEQ multiplex PCR. The repertoire has 95,000 to 110,000 clones, approximately 90% of them found once; the top ten carry about 6.6%. Sequencing used peripheral blood, obtained 28 days after the second AZD1222 dose. This sequence joins TRBV5-1 and TRBJ2-7, with TRBD1 matching 7 bases. The sequence was obtained from an adult who received the AZD1222 COVID-19 vaccine. The CDR3 spells CASSSQGNHYEQYF. The CDR3 bases are TGCGCCAGCAGCTCACAGGGGAATCACTACGAGCAGTACTTC. The variable domain in full, with the rest retrieved from reference TRBV5-1 and TRBJ2-7, is KAGVTQTPRYLIKTRGQQVTLSCSPISGHRSVSWYQQTPGQGLQFLFEYFSETQRNKGNFPGRFSGRQFSNSRSEMNVSTLELGDSALYLCASSSQGNHYEQYFGPGTRLTVT.